These T cell receptor beta chains were read from a single sample in a study of T cell responses to AZD1222 COVID-19 vaccine. TCRdb's table, derived via immunoSEQ multiplex PCR, lists solely in-frame clones and lacks some. The sample holds about 69,000 clones, about nine tenths seen once. The sequencing used peripheral blood, collected on day 0 of AZD1222 vaccination. The receptor source for this set is an adult in good health. Each CDR3 is given with its conserved first and last residue. D genes are given only for firm matches. Part of the rows lack a size; the others show once, few, many or a class for expanded clones.

D: -
V: TRBV4-3
J: TRBJ2-1
size: -
DNA: TGCGCCAGCAGCCAAGCATCGTCCATTAGGGGCAATGAGCAGTTCTTC
CDR3: CASSQASSIRGNEQFF

D: TRBD1
V: TRBV27
J: TRBJ2-1
size: once
DNA: TGTGCCAGCAGTTCAGGGGGCTCCTACAATGAGCAGTTCTTC
CDR3: CASSSGGSYNEQFF

D: -
V: TRBV24-1
J: TRBJ2-2
size: -
DNA: TGTGCCACCAGGCGGGATGTCACCGGGGAGCTGTTTTTT
CDR3: CATRRDVTGELFF

D: TRBD1
V: TRBV4-2
J: TRBJ1-5
size: few
DNA: TGTGCCAGCAGCCAAATAGAGACAGGGGATAGCAATCAGCCCCAGCATTTT
CDR3: CASSQIETGDSNQPQHF

D: -
V: TRBV6-6
J: TRBJ1-1
size: -
DNA: TGTGCCAGCAGCCCAGGGTCTGAAGCTTTCTTT
CDR3: CASSPGSEAFF

D: -
V: TRBV4-3
J: TRBJ1-4
size: -
DNA: TGCGCCAGCAGCCCCGGGACCCTTAATGAAAAACTGTTTTTT
CDR3: CASSPGTLNEKLFF

D: -
V: TRBV11-2
J: TRBJ2-5
size: -
DNA: TGTGCCAGCGTATGGGGGGTTGGGGTTGAGACCCAGTACTTC
CDR3: CASVWGVGVETQYF

D: -
V: TRBV3-1/TRBV3-2
J: TRBJ1-6
size: -
DNA: TGTGCCAGCAGCCAAGGGGGGGCAGGTAATTCACCCCTCCACTTT
CDR3: CASSQGGAGNSPLHF

D: TRBD1
V: TRBV2
J: TRBJ1-4
size: -
DNA: TGTGCCAGCAGTGAGGATCTCGCAGGGGGTGGCGAAAAACTGTTTTTT
CDR3: CASSEDLAGGGEKLFF

D: -
V: TRBV4-2
J: TRBJ2-1
size: -
DNA: TGTGCCAGCAGCCAAGATGCTATTGAGCAGTTCTTC
CDR3: CASSQDAIEQFF

D: TRBD2
V: TRBV27
J: TRBJ2-7
size: -
DNA: TGTGCCAGCAGTCCGGGACTAGCCCTACACGAGCAGTACTTC
CDR3: CASSPGLALHEQYF

D: -
V: TRBV28
J: TRBJ1-2
size: -
DNA: TGTGCCAGCAGTTTTCGACTAAACTATGGCTACACCTTC
CDR3: CASSFRLNYGYTF

D: -
V: TRBV5-1
J: TRBJ1-5
size: -
DNA: TGCGCCAGCAGCTTCGGGGCCAATCAGCCCCAGCATTTT
CDR3: CASSFGANQPQHF

D: -
V: TRBV7-2
J: TRBJ1-1
size: -
DNA: TGTGCCAGCAGCTTAGATGCAGGGCCCCCTGAAGCTTTCTTT
CDR3: CASSLDAGPPEAFF

D: -
V: TRBV28
J: TRBJ1-5
size: -
DNA: TGTGCCAGCAGTCCCCATCAGGTGGTACAGCCCCAGCATTTT
CDR3: CASSPHQVVQPQHF

D: -
V: TRBV12-3/TRBV12-4
J: TRBJ1-5
size: -
DNA: TGTGCCAGCAGTCTTATAGGCAATCAGCCCCAGCATTTT
CDR3: CASSLIGNQPQHF

D: TRBD1
V: TRBV7-9
J: TRBJ1-1
size: -
DNA: TGTGCCAGCAGCGCCGGGACAGGGGTGAACACTGAAGCTTTCTTT
CDR3: CASSAGTGVNTEAFF

D: -
V: TRBV15
J: TRBJ2-7
size: -
DNA: TGTGCCACCAGCAGAGATCCTGGACACGACTACGAGCAGTACTTC
CDR3: CATSRDPGHDYEQYF

D: -
V: TRBV5-4
J: TRBJ1-6
size: -
DNA: TGTGCCACCAGCCCCGGACAGCTAAACTCACCCCTCCACTTT
CDR3: CATSPGQLNSPLHF

D: -
V: TRBV28
J: TRBJ1-5
size: once
DNA: TGTGCCAGCAGTAGATATAGCAATCAGCCCCAGCATTTT
CDR3: CASSRYSNQPQHF

D: TRBD2
V: TRBV11-2
J: TRBJ2-5
size: -
DNA: TGTGCCAGCAGCCAATTAGCGGGGGGGCGTGAGACCCAGTACTTC
CDR3: CASSQLAGGRETQYF

D: -
V: TRBV30
J: TRBJ2-1
size: -
DNA: TGTGCCTGGAGTATGGGGACTCGTTCCTACAATGAGCAGTTCTTC
CDR3: CAWSMGTRSYNEQFF

D: -
V: TRBV3-1/TRBV3-2
J: TRBJ1-2
size: once
DNA: TGTGCCAGCAGCCATATGGCGACAGCCTATGGCTACACCTTC
CDR3: CASSHMATAYGYTF

D: -
V: TRBV4-2
J: TRBJ1-5
size: -
DNA: TGTGCCAGCAGCCAAGGACAGGATAGCAATCAGCCCCAGCATTTT
CDR3: CASSQGQDSNQPQHF

D: TRBD2
V: TRBV11-3
J: TRBJ2-3
size: once
DNA: TGTGCCAGCAGCCCGGGGACTAGCGGGAGTTCTGCAGATACGCAGTATTTT
CDR3: CASSPGTSGSSADTQYF

D: -
V: TRBV30
J: TRBJ1-4
size: once
DNA: TGTGCCTGGAGTCCGCCCTCCGAAAAACTGTTTTTT
CDR3: CAWSPPSEKLFF

D: -
V: TRBV29-1
J: TRBJ1-3
size: -
DNA: TGCAGCGTTGGCCCCAGAGGTCACCTGGACACCATATATTTT
CDR3: CSVGPRGHLDTIYF

D: -
V: TRBV7-2
J: TRBJ2-7
size: -
DNA: TGTGCCAGCAGCTTAGTGGCTAGCGTTGATTACGAGCAGTACTTC
CDR3: CASSLVASVDYEQYF

D: TRBD2
V: TRBV6-5
J: TRBJ2-1
size: -
DNA: TGTGCCAGCAGTTACGGGCGGGGGACGTACAATGAGCAGTTCTTC
CDR3: CASSYGRGTYNEQFF